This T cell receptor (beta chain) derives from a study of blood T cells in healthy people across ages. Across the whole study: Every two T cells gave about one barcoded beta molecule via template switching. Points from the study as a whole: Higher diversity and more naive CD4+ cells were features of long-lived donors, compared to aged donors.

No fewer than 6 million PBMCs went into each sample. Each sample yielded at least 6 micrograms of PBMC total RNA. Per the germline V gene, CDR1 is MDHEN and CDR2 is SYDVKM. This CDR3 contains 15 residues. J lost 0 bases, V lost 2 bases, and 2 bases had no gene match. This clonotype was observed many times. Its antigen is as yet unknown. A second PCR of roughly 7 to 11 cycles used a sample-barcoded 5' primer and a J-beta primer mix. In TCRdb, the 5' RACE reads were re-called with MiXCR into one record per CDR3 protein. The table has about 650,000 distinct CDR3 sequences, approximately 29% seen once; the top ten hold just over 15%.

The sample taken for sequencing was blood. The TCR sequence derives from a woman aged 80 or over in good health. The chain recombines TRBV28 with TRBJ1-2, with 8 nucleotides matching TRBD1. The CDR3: CASSLQGAANYGYTF. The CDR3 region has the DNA TGTGCCAGCAGTTTACAGGGGGCAGCTAACTATGGCTACACCTTC.